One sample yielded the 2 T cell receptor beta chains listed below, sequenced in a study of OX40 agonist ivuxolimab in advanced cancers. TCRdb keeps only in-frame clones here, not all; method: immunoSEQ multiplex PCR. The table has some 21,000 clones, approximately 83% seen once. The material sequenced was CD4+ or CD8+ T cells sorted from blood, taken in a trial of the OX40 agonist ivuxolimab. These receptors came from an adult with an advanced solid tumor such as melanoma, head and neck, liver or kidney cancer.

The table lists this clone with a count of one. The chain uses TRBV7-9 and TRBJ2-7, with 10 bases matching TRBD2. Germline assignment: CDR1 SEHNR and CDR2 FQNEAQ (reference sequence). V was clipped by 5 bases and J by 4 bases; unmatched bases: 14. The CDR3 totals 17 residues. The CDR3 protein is CASSANPAGGEPYEQYF. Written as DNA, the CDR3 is TGTGCCAGCAGCGCAAATCCAGCGGGGGGGGAACCTTACGAGCAGTACTTC.

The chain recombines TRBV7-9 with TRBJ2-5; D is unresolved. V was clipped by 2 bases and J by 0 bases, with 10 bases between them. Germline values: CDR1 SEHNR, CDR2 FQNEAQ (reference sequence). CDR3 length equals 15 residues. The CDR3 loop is CASSLTHSNQETQYF. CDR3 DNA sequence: TGTGCCAGCAGCTTAACCCACAGCAACCAAGAGACCCAGTACTTC. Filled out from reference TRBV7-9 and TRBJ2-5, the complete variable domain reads DTGVSQNPRHKITKRGQNVTFRCDPISEHNRLYWYRQTLGQGPEFLTYFQNEAQLEKSRLLSDRFSAERPKGSFSTLEIQRTEQGDSAMYLCASSLTHSNQETQYFGPGTRLLVL.